The 31 T cell receptor beta chains below come from one sample, sequenced in a study of control samples from healthy donors and cancer patients. The method was immunoSEQ multiplex PCR; TCRdb's version includes in-frame clones alone and lacks a portion of them. The table shows about 160,000 clones, with 70% to 90% occurring only once. Sequences were obtained from blood. These receptors originate from a man younger than 45 in good health.

V gene TRBV28 combines with J gene TRBJ2-2; maybe TRBD1 (5 bases). The length of the CDR3 is 15 residues. V dropped 6 bases and J dropped 5 bases, with 16 bases sitting between them. Germline loops: CDR1 MDHEN, CDR2 SYDVKM. Here the CDR3 DNA reads TGTGCCAGCAGACCTATCGAAAGGACAACCGGGGAGCTGTTTTTT. It is translated as CASRPIERTTGELFF.

The genes are TRBV20-1 and TRBJ1-1; perhaps TRBD1 as D (6 bases). The CDR3 covers 11 residues. The V and J ends lost 5 bases and 8 bases respectively, with 12 bases between them. Germline V gene data show CDR1 as DFQATT and CDR2 as SNEGSKA (reference sequence). This CDR3 is CSAPKDREAFF. CDR3 coding DNA: TGCAGTGCTCCAAAGGACAGAGAAGCTTTCTTT.

The rearrangement joins TRBV3-1 (or the pseudogene TRBV3-2) to TRBJ2-1; TRBD2 matches 8 bases. V was pared by 1 base and J by 6 bases, with 2 bases of the junction left unmatched. Germline V CDR1 and CDR2: LGHDT, YNNKEL (reference sequence). The CDR3 is 14 residues long. In DNA, the CDR3 is TGTGCCAGCAGCCAAGGCGGGAGGATCAATGAGCAGTTCTTC. Amino acids: CASSQGGRINEQFF.

This chain uses TRBV6-5 with TRBJ1-1; D is ambiguous. Deletions cut 8 bases from V and 3 bases from J, with 13 bases between. Germline V gene lookup returns CDR1 MNHEY and CDR2 SVGAGI. The CDR3 contains 13 residues. The CDR3 nucleotides read TGTGCCAGCCGGCCGGTTTCGGACACTGAAGCTTTCTTT. It translates to CASRPVSDTEAFF.

The chain employs TRBV5-1 and TRBJ1-6; D is perhaps TRBD1 (6 bases). V gave up 3 bases and J gave up 7 bases, with 20 bases separating them. Per the germline V gene, CDR1 is SGHRS and CDR2 is YFSETQ. This CDR3 is 17 amino acids long. CDR3 protein: CASSSLLDRSENSPLHF. The CDR3 DNA sequence: TGCGCCAGCAGCTCCCTACTGGACAGAAGTGAAAATTCACCCCTCCACTTT.

This chain joins TRBV7-2 and TRBJ2-4, with 8 bases aligning to TRBD2. This CDR3 comprises 17 residues. The germline V gene encodes CDR1 SGHTA and CDR2 FQGNSA. Trimming cost V 1 base and J 2 bases; bases outside gene matches: 7. The CDR3 DNA follows: TGTGCCAGCAGCTTAGGATGGCGGGGGGATACCAAAAACATTCAGTACTTC. Its protein is CASSLGWRGDTKNIQYF. The variable domain in full, with the rest retrieved from reference TRBV7-2 and TRBJ2-4, is GAGVSQSPSNKVTEKGKDVELRCDPISGHTALYWYRQSLGQGLEFLIYFQGNSAPDKSGLPSDRFSAERTGGSVSTLTIQRTQQEDSAVYLCASSLGWRGDTKNIQYFGAGTRLSVL.

This clone appeared many times. As DNA, the CDR3 is TGTGCCAGCAGTTTTCGGGGAGAGACCCAGTACTTC. Translation: CASSFRGETQYF. The rearrangement joins TRBV27 to TRBJ2-5; D is perhaps TRBD2 (5 bases). This CDR3 region has 12 residues. Trimming took off 3 bases at V and 4 bases at J, with 6 bases between the two ends. Germline-derived CDR1 and CDR2 are MNHEY and SMNVEV (reference sequence).

J is TRBJ2-7 and V is TRBV5-1; no clear D gene. The germline V gene encodes CDR1 SGHRS and CDR2 YFSETQ. The CDR3 consists of 16 residues. Deletions cut 0 bases from V and 5 bases from J, with 18 bases between. This CDR3 reads CASSLALTQTSNEQYF. Written as DNA, the CDR3 is TGCGCCAGCAGCTTGGCCTTAACCCAAACAAGCAACGAGCAGTACTTC.

The V call is TRBV6-1, the J call TRBJ1-1, with D uncertain. V was cut by 1 base and J by 4 bases, with 13 bases left in between. Germline loops: CDR1 MNHNS, CDR2 SASEGT. The CDR3 length is 15 residues. CDR3 loop: CASSEDGGRFTEAFF. The CDR3 region has the DNA TGTGCCAGCAGTGAAGATGGAGGGAGATTCACTGAAGCTTTCTTT.

The chain links TRBV7-9 to TRBJ1-5; unclear D gene. This CDR3 region has 14 residues. CDR1 and CDR2 from the germline V gene are SEHNR and FQNEAQ (reference sequence). V lost 3 bases to trimming and J lost 1 base, with 7 bases between them. CDR3 sequence (DNA): TGTGCCAGCAGCTTGGACCTCAGCAATCAGCCCCAGCATTTT. This translates into CASSLDLSNQPQHF.

This clone has a handful of counts. V gene TRBV6-1 combines with J gene TRBJ1-5, with D unresolved. CDR1 and CDR2 (germline): MNHNS, SASEGT. This CDR3 region has 13 residues. V was trimmed by 2 bases and J by 5 bases, leaving 7 bases between them. The CDR3 bases are TGTGCCAGCAGTGAACAGAGGGATCAGCCCCAGCATTTT. Protein product: CASSEQRDQPQHF.

The rearrangement links TRBV19 to TRBJ1-5; 7 bases line up with TRBD1. The CDR3 runs to 15 residues. CDR1 and CDR2 from the germline V gene are LNHDA and SQIVND (reference sequence). Trimming at V came to 6 bases and at J to 4 bases, leaving 9 bases not matched to a gene. This CDR3 is CASSTDRAGNQPQHF. The CDR3 DNA reads as TGTGCCAGTAGCACCGACAGGGCTGGGAATCAGCCCCAGCATTTT.

This chain joins TRBV20-1 and TRBJ1-2; D is undetermined. Trimming removed 5 bases from V and 11 bases from J, with 12 bases in between. CDR1 and CDR2 from the germline V gene are DFQATT and SNEGSKA (reference sequence). The CDR3 runs 10 residues. As DNA, the CDR3 is TGCAGTGCTTCCCTCGTCGGGTACACCTTC. Protein sequence: CSASLVGYTF.

The rearrangement uses TRBV23-1 and TRBJ2-1; 14 nucleotides agree with TRBD2. TRBV23-1 is designated an ORF whose function remains uncertain. This CDR3 is 18 amino acids long. Trimming at V came to 2 bases and at J to 9 bases, leaving 12 bases not matched to a gene. DNA for the CDR3: TGCGCCAGCAGTCAACCCTTCGGGACTAGCGGGAGACGGAGTGAGCAGTTCTTC. This translates into CASSQPFGTSGRRSEQFF.

The chain is built from TRBV7-9 and TRBJ2-3; the match to TRBD1 covers 7 bases. The trim removed 1 base at V and 4 bases at J, leaving 5 bases unmatched. In germline, CDR1 is SEHNR, CDR2 FQNEAQ (reference sequence). CDR3 size: 15 residues. CDR3 protein: CASSLETGLSDTQYF. The CDR3 region has the DNA TGTGCCAGCAGCTTAGAGACAGGGCTATCAGATACGCAGTATTTT.

The V and J genes are TRBV7-9 and TRBJ2-7; 9 bases map to TRBD1. The CDR3 loop spans 14 amino acids. CDR1 is SEHNR and CDR2 is FQNEAQ in the germline V gene (reference sequence). V gave up 5 bases and J gave up 3 bases; unmatched junction bases: 5. CDR3 protein: CASSPRGQGYEQYF. Here the CDR3 DNA reads TGTGCCAGCAGCCCACGGGGACAGGGCTACGAGCAGTACTTC.

The rearrangement joins TRBV5-1 to TRBJ2-7; 11 bases align to TRBD1. The CDR3 has 15 residues. Germline CDR1 and CDR2: SGHRS and YFSETQ. With 0 bases clipped from V and 3 bases from J, the junction kept 2 bases outside the gene matches. The CDR3 DNA follows: TGCGCCAGCAGCTTGGCCGGGACAGGGGGCTACGAGCAGTACTTC. Residues: CASSLAGTGGYEQYF.

The CDR3 is CAWIAATQGANVLTF. The CDR3 coding sequence is TGTGCCTGGATCGCGGCCACCCAGGGGGCCAACGTCCTGACTTTC. This chain connects TRBV30 to TRBJ2-6; D uncertain. V shed 4 bases and J shed 4 bases, with 14 bases lying between them. CDR1 is GTSNPN and CDR2 is SVGIG in the germline V gene (reference sequence). This CDR3 region has 15 residues. The variable domain in full, completed from reference TRBV30 and TRBJ2-6, reads SQTIHQWPATLVQPVGSPLSLECTVEGTSNPNLYWYRQAAGRGLQLLFYSVGIGQISSEVPQNLSASRPQDRQFILSSKKLLLSDSGFYLCAWIAATQGANVLTFGAGSRLTVL.

On this clone: This sample also contains other DNA sequences that code for the same CDR3. This sequence joins TRBV10-3 and TRBJ1-6; the D is unclear. The length of the CDR3 is 13 residues. Trimming left V 4 bases short and J 8 bases short, with 9 bases between. CDR1 ENHRY and CDR2 SYGVKD come from the germline V gene. In DNA form, the CDR3 reads TGTGCCATCAGTGTAGGAGGCGATTCACCCCTCCACTTT. Its translation is CAISVGGDSPLHF.

The rearrangement joins TRBV6-1 to TRBJ2-1; TRBD1 matches 7 bases. Trimming at V came to 4 bases and at J to 6 bases, leaving 12 bases not matched to a gene. This CDR3 comprises 16 residues. CDR1 and CDR2 from the germline V gene are MNHNS and SASEGT. The chain's CDR3 is CASSVPQGSGGNEQFF. In nucleotides, the CDR3 is TGTGCCAGCAGTGTCCCCCAGGGGTCAGGGGGCAATGAGCAGTTCTTC.

J is TRBJ2-7 and V is TRBV7-2; possibly TRBD1 for D (5 bases). This CDR3 is built from 14 residues. In germline, CDR1 is SGHTA, CDR2 FQGNSA. V lost 5 bases and J 2 bases, leaving 13 bases between the germline ends. CDR3 sequence: CASSPSQGPYEQYF. DNA of the CDR3: TGTGCCAGCAGCCCAAGTCAGGGTCCCTACGAGCAGTACTTC.

The chain has TRBV5-1 and TRBJ2-5; 10 bases line up with TRBD2. The CDR3 has 14 amino acids. After removal of 0 bases from V and 5 bases from J, the junction contained 1 base not matched to a gene. Germline loops: CDR1 SGHRS, CDR2 YFSETQ. CDR3 nucleotides: TGCGCCAGCAGCTTGGAGCGGGAGGGGGAGACCCAGTACTTC. Amino acids: CASSLEREGETQYF.

The chain links TRBV10-3 to TRBJ1-2; D may be TRBD1 (6 bases). CDR1 and CDR2 from the germline V gene are ENHRY and SYGVKD. The V and J ends lost 3 bases and 5 bases respectively, with 10 bases between them. The CDR3 extends over 13 amino acids. The CDR3 DNA follows: TGTGCCATCAGTGACGGGACACGATATGGCTACACCTTC. It specifies CAISDGTRYGYTF.

This clone was observed a few times. V is TRBV6-1 and J is TRBJ1-2, with D maybe TRBD1 (6 bases). There are 15 residues in the CDR3. Germline values: CDR1 MNHNS, CDR2 SASEGT. V shed 2 bases and J shed 5 bases, with 15 bases lying between them. The CDR3 here is CASSESAGQKYGYTF. For the CDR3, the DNA is TGTGCCAGCAGTGAATCGGCCGGACAGAAATATGGCTACACCTTC.

J is TRBJ2-7 and V is TRBV5-6; D ambiguous. The CDR3 has 16 residues. The V gene lost 0 bases and the J gene lost 4 bases, with 17 bases spanning the gap. Germline V lookup: CDR1 SGHDT, CDR2 YYEEEE. The CDR3 loop reads CASSLGSYQARYEQYF. DNA of the CDR3: TGTGCCAGCAGCTTGGGTTCTTATCAGGCGAGGTACGAGCAGTACTTC.

Points on this clone: At one boundary the junction diverges from the germline segment, which might be a read error. The chain recombines TRBV28 with TRBJ1-2, with 8 bases fitting TRBD1. The V gene's germline CDR1 is MDHEN and CDR2 SYDVKM. There are 13 residues in the CDR3. CDR3 amino acids: CASTSGQGLSYIF. In DNA, the CDR3 is TGTGCCAGCACCTCAGGACAGGGTCTCTCCTACATCTTC.

This clone has only a few counts. The rearrangement uses TRBV18 and TRBJ1-4, with 9 nucleotides matching TRBD1. CDR1 and CDR2 (germline): KGHSH, LQKENI. The length of the CDR3 is 14 residues. With V trimmed by 6 bases and J by 7 bases, 6 bases remained unmatched. CDR3 loop: CASSPGQGFEKLFF. CDR3 nucleotides: TGTGCCAGCTCCCCGGGACAGGGATTTGAAAAACTGTTTTTT.

This sequence joins TRBV6-6 and TRBJ1-4, with 11 nucleotides matching TRBD1. Germline-derived CDR1 and CDR2 are MNHNY and SVGAGI (reference sequence). The CDR3 spans 16 residues. Losses at the gene ends were 6 bases for V and 9 bases for J; bases not matched to a gene: 12. In nucleotides, the CDR3 is TGTGCCAGCAGACCGGGACAGGGGGACTTTACGAAAAAACTGTTTTTT. Amino acids: CASRPGQGDFTKKLFF.

The V and J genes are TRBV18 and TRBJ1-2; D may be TRBD1 (5 bases). Germline-derived CDR1 and CDR2 are KGHSH and LQKENI. Trimming took off 2 bases at V and 1 base at J, with 8 bases between the two ends. CDR3 length: 14 amino acids. The CDR3 is CASSPADSNYGYTF. CDR3 sequence (DNA): TGTGCCAGCTCACCAGCCGACAGTAACTATGGCTACACCTTC.

This sequence joins TRBV4-3 and TRBJ2-3; maybe TRBD1 (5 bases). The CDR3 has 16 amino acids. The germline V and J ends were trimmed by 4 bases and 5 bases, with 19 bases remaining between them. The germline V gene encodes CDR1 LGHNA and CDR2 YSLEER. The CDR3 DNA follows: TGCGCCAGCAGCCCAGCCGTAGGTTCCCAGGGAGATACGCAGTATTTT. The encoded protein is CASSPAVGSQGDTQYF.

This rearrangement joins TRBV9 to TRBJ1-2; D unclear. Trimming took off 4 bases at V and 0 bases at J, with 7 bases between the two ends. Per the germline V gene, CDR1 is SGDLS and CDR2 is YYNGEE. The CDR3 sequence is 13 residues long. The CDR3 DNA follows: TGTGCCAGCAGCATTAGTACTAACTATGGCTACACCTTC. Translating gives CASSISTNYGYTF. The whole variable domain, filled in from reference TRBV9 and TRBJ1-2, reads DSGVTQTPKHLITATGQRVTLRCSPRSGDLSVYWYQQSLDQGLQFLIQYYNGEERAKGNILERFSAQQFPDLHSELNLSSLELGDSALYFCASSISTNYGYTFGSGTRLTVV.